This T cell receptor beta chain was obtained from a study of T cell responses to AZD1222 COVID-19 vaccine. Trimming at V came to 11 bases and at J to 7 bases, leaving 11 bases not matched to a gene. This CDR3 comprises 13 residues. CDR1 is SNHLY and CDR2 is FYNNEI in the germline V gene. Sequencing used immunoSEQ multiplex PCR; TCRdb keeps in-frame clones, though not all of them. The sample lists 150,000 or so clones, just over 90% occurring once. Study-wide findings and caveats: Recipients of AZD1222 seropositive at baseline numbered only 6 or 7. Clonal diversity was possibly underestimated, and white British individuals and females predominated among donors. Repertoire sampling was restricted to post-peak T cell response timepoints.

This clone was seen only a few times. The antigen is unknown. This material consisted of peripheral blood, taken on day 0 of MenACWY control vaccination. The receptor was isolated from an adult in good health. V is TRBV2 and J is TRBJ1-2; 9 bases fit TRBD1. The CDR3 bases are TGTGCCCGCCCGCCGGGACAGGGTTTTGGCTACACCTTC. Translating it yields CARPPGQGFGYTF.